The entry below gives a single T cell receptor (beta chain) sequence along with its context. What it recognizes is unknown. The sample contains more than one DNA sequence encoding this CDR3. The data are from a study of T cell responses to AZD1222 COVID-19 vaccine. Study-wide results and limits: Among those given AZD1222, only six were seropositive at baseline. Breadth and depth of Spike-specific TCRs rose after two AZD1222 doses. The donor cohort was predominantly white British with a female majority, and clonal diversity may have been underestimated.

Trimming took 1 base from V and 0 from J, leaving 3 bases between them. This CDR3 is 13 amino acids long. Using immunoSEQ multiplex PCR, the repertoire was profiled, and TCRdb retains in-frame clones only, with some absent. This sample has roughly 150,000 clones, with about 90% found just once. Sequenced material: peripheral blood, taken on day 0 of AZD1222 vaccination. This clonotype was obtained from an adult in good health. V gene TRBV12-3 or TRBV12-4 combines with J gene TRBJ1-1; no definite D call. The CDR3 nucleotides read TGTGCCAGCAGTTTAGGGTTGAACACTGAAGCTTTCTTT. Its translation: CASSLGLNTEAFF.